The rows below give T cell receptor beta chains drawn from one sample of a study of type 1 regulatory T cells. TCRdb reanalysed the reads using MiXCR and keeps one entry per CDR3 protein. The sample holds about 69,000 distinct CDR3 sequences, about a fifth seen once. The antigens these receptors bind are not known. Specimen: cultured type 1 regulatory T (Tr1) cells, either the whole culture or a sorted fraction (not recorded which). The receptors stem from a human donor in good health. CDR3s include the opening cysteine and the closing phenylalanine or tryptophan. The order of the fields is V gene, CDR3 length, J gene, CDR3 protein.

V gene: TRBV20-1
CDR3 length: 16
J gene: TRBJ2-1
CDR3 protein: CSARDPRVGANNEQFF

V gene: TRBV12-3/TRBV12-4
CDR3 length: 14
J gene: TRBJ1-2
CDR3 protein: CASTPDSFSYGYTF

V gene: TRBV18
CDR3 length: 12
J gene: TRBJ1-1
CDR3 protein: CATRGAFTEAFF

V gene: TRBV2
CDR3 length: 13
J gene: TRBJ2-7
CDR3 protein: CASMEGDAYEQYF

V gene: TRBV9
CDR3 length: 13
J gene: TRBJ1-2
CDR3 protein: CASSRQTGNGYTF

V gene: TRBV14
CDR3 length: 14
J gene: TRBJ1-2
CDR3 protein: CASSWDRSNYGYTF

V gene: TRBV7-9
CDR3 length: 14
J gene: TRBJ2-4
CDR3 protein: CASADRLAKNIQYF

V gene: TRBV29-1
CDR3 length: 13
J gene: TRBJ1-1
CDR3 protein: CSVEGWGRAEAFF

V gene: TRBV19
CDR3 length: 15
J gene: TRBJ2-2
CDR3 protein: CASSIRQGYTGELFF

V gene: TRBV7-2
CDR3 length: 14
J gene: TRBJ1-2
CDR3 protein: CASSLEAGLGGYTF

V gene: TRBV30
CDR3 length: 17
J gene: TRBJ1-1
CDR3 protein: CAWSQGRTSKGNTEAFF

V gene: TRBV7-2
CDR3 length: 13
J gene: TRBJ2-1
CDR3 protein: CASSLTSLNEQFF

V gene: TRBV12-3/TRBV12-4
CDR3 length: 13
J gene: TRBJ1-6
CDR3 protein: CASSFDLGSPLHF

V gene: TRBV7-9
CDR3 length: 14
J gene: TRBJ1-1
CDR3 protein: CASSFTDLNTEAFF

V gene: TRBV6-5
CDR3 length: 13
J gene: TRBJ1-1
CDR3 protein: CASSYQGTTEAFF

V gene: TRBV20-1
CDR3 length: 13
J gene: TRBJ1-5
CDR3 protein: CSARADLGQPQHF

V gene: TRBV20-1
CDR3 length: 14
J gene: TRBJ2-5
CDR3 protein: CSASGGGAEETQYF

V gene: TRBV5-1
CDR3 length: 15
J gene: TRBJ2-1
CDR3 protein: CASWQGRGSYNEQFF

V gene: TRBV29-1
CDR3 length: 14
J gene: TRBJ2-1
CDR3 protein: CSVRDRGRYNEQFF

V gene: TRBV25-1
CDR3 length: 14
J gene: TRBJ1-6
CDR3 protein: CASGGDTENSPLHF

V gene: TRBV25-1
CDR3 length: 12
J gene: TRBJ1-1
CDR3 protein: CASVRGNTEAFF

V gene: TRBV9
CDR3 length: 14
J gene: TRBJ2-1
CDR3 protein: CASSLGGTMNEQFF

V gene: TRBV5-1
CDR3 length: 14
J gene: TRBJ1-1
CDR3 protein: CASSFLQGNTEAFF

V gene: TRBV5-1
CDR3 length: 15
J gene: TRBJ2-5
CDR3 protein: CASSQGTGTRETQYF

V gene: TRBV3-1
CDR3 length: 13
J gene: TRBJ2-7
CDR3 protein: CASSARDIYEQYF

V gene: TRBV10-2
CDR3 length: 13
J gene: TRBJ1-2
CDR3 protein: CASSDKTDYGYTF

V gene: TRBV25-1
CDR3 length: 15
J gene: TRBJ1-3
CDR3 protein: CASSEIRFSGNTIYF

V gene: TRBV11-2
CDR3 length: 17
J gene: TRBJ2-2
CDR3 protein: CASSLGAGGSNTGELFF

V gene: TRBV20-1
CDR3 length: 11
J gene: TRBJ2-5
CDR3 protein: CSAGRKETQYF

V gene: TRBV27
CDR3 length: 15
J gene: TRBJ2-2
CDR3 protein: CASSWGLAVTGELFF

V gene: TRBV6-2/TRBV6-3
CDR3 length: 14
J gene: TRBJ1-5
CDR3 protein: CASSPGNLIQPQHF

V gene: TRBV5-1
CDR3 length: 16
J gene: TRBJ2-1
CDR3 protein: CASSRTSGSLSNEQFF

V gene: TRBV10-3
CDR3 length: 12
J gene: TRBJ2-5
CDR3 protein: CASTGEEETQYF

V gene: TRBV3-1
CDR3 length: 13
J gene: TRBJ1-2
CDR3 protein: CASSQDLRGGYTF

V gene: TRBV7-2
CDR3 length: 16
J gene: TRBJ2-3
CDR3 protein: CASSLLAGGSTDTQYF

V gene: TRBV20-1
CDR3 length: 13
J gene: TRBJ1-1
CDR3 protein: CSAPTGRNTEAFF

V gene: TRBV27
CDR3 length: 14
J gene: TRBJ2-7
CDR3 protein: CASSLEPRGDEQYF

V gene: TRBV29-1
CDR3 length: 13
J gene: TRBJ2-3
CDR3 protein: CSAAGVSTDTQYF

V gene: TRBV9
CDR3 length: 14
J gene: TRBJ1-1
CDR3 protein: CASSVDPTTTEAFF

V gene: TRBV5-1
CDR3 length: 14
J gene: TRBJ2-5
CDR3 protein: CASSLATYQETQYF